The sequence of this T cell receptor (beta chain) was determined in a study of blood T cell repertoires in COVID-19. TCRdb keeps only in-frame clones here, not all; method: immunoSEQ multiplex PCR. Of approximately 210,000 clones in the sample, 70% to 90% were seen once. The CDR3 sequence is 14 residues long. V lost 6 bases and J lost 2; bases outside the gene matches: 5. Germline V gene data show CDR1 as SQVTM and CDR2 as ANQGSEA. Material: peripheral blood. The chain couples TRBV29-1 to TRBJ2-3; 10 positions match TRBD1. The receptor's source is a woman aged 40 to 50 with acute or convalescent COVID-19. As DNA, the CDR3 is TGCAGCGTACGACAGGGGGCTTCCACAGATACGCAGTATTTT. Translated, it gives CSVRQGASTDTQYF.